In this sample, the clone carrying this TCR beta chain turned up once. The data are from a study of blood T cell repertoires in COVID-19. Study information: The United States, Italy and Spain supplied acute and convalescent COVID-19 samples. T cells, B-cell-depleted T cells, or PBMCs provided the cDNA or gDNA that served as material.

The germline gives CDR1 MGHDK, CDR2 SYGVNS. With 8 bases removed from V and 7 bases from J, the gap between germline ends came to 18 bases. The CDR3 has 13 residues. Original handling: Estimated nucleated cell counts came from reference gene primer amplification. The data were produced by immunoSEQ multiplex PCR, yet TCRdb's version contains in-frame clones alone and is incomplete. The V and J calls and clone size come from that table; D and trimming were worked out from the DNA. The table lists approximately 150,000 clones, approximately 87% of them singletons. The specimen was peripheral blood. The source of this sequence is a man older than 75 with acute or convalescent COVID-19. The chain employs TRBV25-1 and TRBJ2-7; possibly TRBD1 for D (6 bases). The CDR3 nucleotides read TGTGCCAGCGCCCCACAGGGTGTCATTGAGCAGTACTTC. Residues: CASAPQGVIEQYF.